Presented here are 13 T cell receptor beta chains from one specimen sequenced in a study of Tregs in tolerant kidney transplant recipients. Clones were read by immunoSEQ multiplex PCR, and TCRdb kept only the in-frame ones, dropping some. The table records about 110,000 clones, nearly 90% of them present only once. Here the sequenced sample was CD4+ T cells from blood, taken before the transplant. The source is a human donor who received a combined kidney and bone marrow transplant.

For the CDR3, the DNA is TGTGCCAGCTTAAAGGCAGGGGGGAACGAGCAGTACTTC. Amino acids: CASLKAGGNEQYF. The V and J genes are TRBV6-6 and TRBJ2-7; the D gene is possibly TRBD1 (7 bases). The germline CDR1 and CDR2 sequences are MNHNY and SVGAGI (reference sequence). Trimming pared 8 bases from V and 5 bases from J, leaving 16 bases between. The CDR3 runs to 13 residues.

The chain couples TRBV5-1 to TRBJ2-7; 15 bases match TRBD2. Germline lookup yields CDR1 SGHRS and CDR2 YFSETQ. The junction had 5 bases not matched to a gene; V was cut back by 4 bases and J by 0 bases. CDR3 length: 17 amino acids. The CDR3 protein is CASSPGLAGGSSYEQYF. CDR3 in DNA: TGCGCCAGCAGCCCGGGACTAGCGGGGGGAAGCTCCTACGAGCAGTACTTC. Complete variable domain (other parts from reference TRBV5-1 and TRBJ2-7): KAGVTQTPRYLIKTRGQQVTLSCSPISGHRSVSWYQQTPGQGLQFLFEYFSETQRNKGNFPGRFSGRQFSNSRSEMNVSTLELGDSALYLCASSPGLAGGSSYEQYFGPGTRLTVT.

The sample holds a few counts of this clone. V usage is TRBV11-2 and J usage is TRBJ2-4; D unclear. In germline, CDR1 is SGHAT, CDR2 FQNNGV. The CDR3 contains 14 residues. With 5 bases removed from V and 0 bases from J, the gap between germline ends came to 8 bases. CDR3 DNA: TGTGCCAGCAGCCCCCCCCTAGCCAAAAACATTCAGTACTTC. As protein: CASSPPLAKNIQYF.

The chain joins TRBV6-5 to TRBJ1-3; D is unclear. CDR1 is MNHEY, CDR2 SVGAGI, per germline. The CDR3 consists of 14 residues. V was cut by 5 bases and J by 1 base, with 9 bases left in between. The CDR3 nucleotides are TGTGCCAGCAGTGATCGGTGGTCTGGAAACACCATATATTTT. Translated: CASSDRWSGNTIYF.

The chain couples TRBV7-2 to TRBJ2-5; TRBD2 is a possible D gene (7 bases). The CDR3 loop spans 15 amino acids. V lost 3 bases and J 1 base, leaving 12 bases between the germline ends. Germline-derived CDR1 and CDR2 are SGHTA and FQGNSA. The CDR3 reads CASSFGGRVQETQYF. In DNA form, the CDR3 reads TGTGCCAGCAGCTTCGGGGGGCGCGTCCAAGAGACCCAGTACTTC.

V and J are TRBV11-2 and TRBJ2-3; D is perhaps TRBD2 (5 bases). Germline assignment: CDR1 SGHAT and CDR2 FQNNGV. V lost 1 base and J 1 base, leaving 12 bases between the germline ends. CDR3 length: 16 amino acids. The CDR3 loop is CASSLAGIPGTDTQYF. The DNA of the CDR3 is TGTGCCAGCAGCTTAGCCGGGATACCGGGCACAGATACGCAGTATTTT.

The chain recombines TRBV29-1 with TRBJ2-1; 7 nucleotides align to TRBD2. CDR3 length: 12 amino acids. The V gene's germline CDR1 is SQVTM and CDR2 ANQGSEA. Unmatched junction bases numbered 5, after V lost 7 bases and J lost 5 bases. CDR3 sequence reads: CSGGGRDNEQFF. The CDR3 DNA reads TGCAGCGGCGGCGGGAGAGACAATGAGCAGTTCTTC.

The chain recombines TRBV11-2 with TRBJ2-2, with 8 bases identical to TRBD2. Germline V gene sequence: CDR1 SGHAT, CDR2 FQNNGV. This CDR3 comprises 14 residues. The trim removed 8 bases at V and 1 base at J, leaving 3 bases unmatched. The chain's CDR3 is CASRLALNTGELFF. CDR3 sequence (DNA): TGTGCCAGCCGACTAGCGTTGAACACCGGGGAGCTGTTTTTT.

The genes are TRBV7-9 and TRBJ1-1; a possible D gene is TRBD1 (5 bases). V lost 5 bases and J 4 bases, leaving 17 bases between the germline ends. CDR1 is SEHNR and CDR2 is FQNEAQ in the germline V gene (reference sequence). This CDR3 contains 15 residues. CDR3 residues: CASSDSGRGSTEAFF. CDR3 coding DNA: TGTGCCAGCAGCGACTCCGGGAGGGGATCCACTGAAGCTTTCTTT. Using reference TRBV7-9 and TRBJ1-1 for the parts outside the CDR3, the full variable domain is DTGVSQNPRHKITKRGQNVTFRCDPISEHNRLYWYRQTLGQGPEFLTYFQNEAQLEKSRLLSDRFSAERPKGSFSTLEIQRTEQGDSAMYLCASSDSGRGSTEAFFGQGTRLTVV.

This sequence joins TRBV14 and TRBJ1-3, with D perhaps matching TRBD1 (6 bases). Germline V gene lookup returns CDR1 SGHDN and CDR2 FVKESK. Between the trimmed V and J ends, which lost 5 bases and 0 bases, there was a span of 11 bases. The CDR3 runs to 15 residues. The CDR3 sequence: CASSYQGISGNTIYF. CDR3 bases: TGTGCCAGCAGCTACCAGGGGATCTCTGGAAACACCATATATTTT.

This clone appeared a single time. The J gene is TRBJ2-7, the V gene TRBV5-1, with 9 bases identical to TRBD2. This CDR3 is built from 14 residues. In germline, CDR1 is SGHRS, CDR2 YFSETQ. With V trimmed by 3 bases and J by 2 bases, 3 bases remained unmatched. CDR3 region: CASSWGTSTYEQYF. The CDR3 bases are TGCGCCAGCAGCTGGGGGACTAGCACCTACGAGCAGTACTTC.

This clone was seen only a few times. This CDR3 is CASSEWDLTGSPLHF. The CDR3 nucleotides read TGTGCCAGCAGTGAGTGGGACTTAACGGGTTCACCCCTCCACTTT. The chain links TRBV12-1 to TRBJ1-6. TRBV12-1 is a pseudogene segment. The CDR3 covers 15 residues.

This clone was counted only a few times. The CDR3 protein is CASSINIDQPQHF. DNA for the CDR3: TGTGCCAGTAGTATAAATATTGATCAGCCCCAGCATTTT. The J gene is TRBJ1-5, the V gene TRBV19; no reliable D call. The V and J ends lost 2 bases and 5 bases respectively, with 7 bases between them. Germline lookup yields CDR1 LNHDA and CDR2 SQIVND (reference sequence). There are 13 residues in the CDR3.